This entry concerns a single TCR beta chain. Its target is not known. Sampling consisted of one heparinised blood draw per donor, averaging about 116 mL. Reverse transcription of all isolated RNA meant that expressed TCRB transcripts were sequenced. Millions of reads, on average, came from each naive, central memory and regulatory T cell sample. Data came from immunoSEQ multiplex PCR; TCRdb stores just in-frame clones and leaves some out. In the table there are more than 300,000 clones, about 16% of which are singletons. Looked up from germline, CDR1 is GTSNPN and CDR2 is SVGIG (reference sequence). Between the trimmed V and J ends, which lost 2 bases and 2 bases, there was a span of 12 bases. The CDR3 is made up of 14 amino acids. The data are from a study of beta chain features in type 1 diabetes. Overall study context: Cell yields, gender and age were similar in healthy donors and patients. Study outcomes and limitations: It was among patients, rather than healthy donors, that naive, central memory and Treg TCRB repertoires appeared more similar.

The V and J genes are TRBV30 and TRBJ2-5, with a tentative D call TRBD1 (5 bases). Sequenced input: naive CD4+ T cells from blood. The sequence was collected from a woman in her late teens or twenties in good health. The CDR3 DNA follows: TGTGCCTGGAGTAGAAACAGGCTGCAAGAGACCCAGTACTTC. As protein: CAWSRNRLQETQYF.